Presented here are 10 T cell receptor beta chains from one specimen sequenced in a study of CD8 T cells in ankylosing spondylitis. TCRdb called the 5' RACE reads again in MiXCR, with one record for every CDR3 protein. The table shows around 32,000 distinct CDR3 sequences, with 5.5% to 8% occurring only once. The specimen was blood, either unsorted or a sorted T cell fraction (not recorded which). The receptors derive from a male donor with ankylosing spondylitis or in good health (not recorded which).

The sample holds many counts of this clonotype. The gene calls are TRBV5-1 and TRBJ2-1, with 7 bases matching TRBD1. CDR1 and CDR2 (germline): SGHRS, YFSETQ. The CDR3 covers 12 residues. With V trimmed by 0 bases and J by 9 bases, 0 bases remained unmatched. The CDR3 here is CASSLAGGEQFF. CDR3 nucleotide sequence: TGCGCCAGCAGCTTGGCAGGGGGTGAGCAGTTCTTC.

This clonotype was found a few times. The CDR3 DNA reads as TGTGCCAGCAGCGCGATCCCGAACACTGAAGCTTTCTTT. It translates to CASSAIPNTEAFF. This chain links TRBV25-1 with TRBJ1-1, with D hard to call. Trimming shortened V by 6 bases and J by 1 base, and 9 bases separated the two germline ends. This CDR3 has 13 amino acids. Looked up from germline, CDR1 is MGHDK and CDR2 is SYGVNS.

This clonotype has a count of ten or more. V usage is TRBV20-1 and J usage is TRBJ2-7, with 8 bases lining up with TRBD2. V was clipped by 3 bases and J by 3 bases; unmatched bases: 1. The V gene's germline CDR1 is DFQATT and CDR2 SNEGSKA (reference sequence). The CDR3 covers 12 residues. In DNA, the CDR3 is TGCAGTGCTAGTCTAGCGGGCTACGAGCAGTACTTC. Protein sequence: CSASLAGYEQYF.

This clonotype was detected a few times. The chain carries TRBV7-9 and TRBJ2-1; the match to TRBD2 covers 12 bases. Per germline, CDR1 SEHNR and CDR2 FQNEAQ (reference sequence). The CDR3 has 17 amino acids. J gave up 2 bases and V 5 bases, and 7 bases lay outside the gene matches. Here the CDR3 reads CASSGSLAGGPYNEQFF. CDR3 nucleotides: TGTGCCAGCAGCGGCTCCCTAGCGGGAGGGCCCTACAATGAGCAGTTCTTC. Filled out from reference TRBV7-9 and TRBJ2-1, the complete variable domain reads DTGVSQNPRHKITKRGQNVTFRCDPISEHNRLYWYRQTLGQGPEFLTYFQNEAQLEKSRLLSDRFSAERPKGSFSTLEIQRTEQGDSAMYLCASSGSLAGGPYNEQFFGPGTRLTVL.

This clonotype was counted only a few times. This chain joins TRBV7-9 and TRBJ1-2, with D uncertain. Trimming removed 2 bases at V and 1 base at J, with 5 bases between. CDR1 SEHNR and CDR2 FQNEAQ come from the germline V gene (reference sequence). CDR3 length equals 13 residues. This chain's CDR3 is CASSLIFNYGYTF. The CDR3 DNA sequence: TGTGCCAGCAGCTTAATCTTTAACTATGGCTACACCTTC.

This clonotype showed up many times. V usage is TRBV29-1 and J usage is TRBJ2-1, with 7 bases identical to TRBD2. Germline-derived CDR1 and CDR2 are SQVTM and ANQGSEA. J lost 2 bases, V lost 6 bases, and 4 bases had no gene match. CDR3 length: 13 amino acids. CDR3 residues: CSVGGTTYNEQFF. In nucleotides, the CDR3 is TGCAGCGTCGGGGGGACTACCTACAATGAGCAGTTCTTC.

This clonotype has ten or more counts. The chain joins TRBV20-1 to TRBJ2-3; D gene ambiguous. Trimming took 2 bases from V and 0 from J, leaving 6 bases between them. Germline CDR1 is DFQATT and CDR2 is SNEGSKA (reference sequence). The CDR3 is made up of 13 amino acids. The CDR3 nucleotides read TGCAGTGCTAGACTAGAAAGCACAGATACGCAGTATTTT. This gives the protein CSARLESTDTQYF.

This clonotype was seen a few times. CDR3 nucleotide sequence: TGTGCCAGCAGCTTAAGGGGGCGAAGAACCCCCTTCCAAGAGACCCAGTACTTC. This sequence encodes CASSLRGRRTPFQETQYF. V usage is TRBV11-1 and J usage is TRBJ2-5, with TRBD1 identical over 7 bases. The CDR3 spans 18 residues. CDR1 SGHAT and CDR2 FQDESV come from the germline V gene (reference sequence). The trim removed 2 bases at V and 1 base at J, leaving 13 bases unmatched. The full variable domain, its missing parts supplied by reference TRBV11-1 and TRBJ2-5, is EAEVAQSPRYKITEKSQAVAFWCDPISGHATLYWYRQILGQGPELLVQFQDESVVDDSQLPKDRFSAERLKGVDSTLKIQPAELGDSAMYLCASSLRGRRTPFQETQYFGPGTRLLVL.

This clonotype was counted at least ten times. The junction shows a germline mismatch at one end, possibly a read error. This chain uses TRBV20-1 with TRBJ2-7; D is possibly TRBD2 (6 bases). Germline lookup yields CDR1 DFQATT and CDR2 SNEGSKA (reference sequence). This CDR3 spans 16 amino acids. The DNA of the CDR3 is TGCTGTGCTAGAGATCCGGGTGGAGGGAACTCCTACGAGCAGTACTTC. Translation: CCARDPGGGNSYEQYF.

This clonotype was counted at least ten times. V is TRBV24-1 and J is TRBJ2-1; 7 bases map to TRBD1. CDR1 and CDR2 (germline): KGHDR, SFDVKD. The V and J ends lost 12 bases and 4 bases, in that order; junction bases with no gene match: 8. The CDR3 has 13 residues. CDR3 sequence (DNA): TGTGCCTCATCCGGGACAGAATACAATGAGCAGTTCTTC. Protein product: CASSGTEYNEQFF.